The 26 T cell receptor beta chains below were found in one sample sequenced in a study of T cells in Graves' hyperthyroidism and ophthalmopathy. The CDR3 regions of TCR beta were amplified from RNA transcripts. HTBI primers were used for first-round RT-PCR of the TCR CDR3. One entry per CDR3 protein, called by TCRdb with MiXCR from the multiplex PCR reads. This table holds roughly 740,000 distinct CDR3 sequences, around 15% found once. The specimen sequenced was blood. These receptors originate from a man aged 18 to 30 with Graves' hyperthyroidism.

This clonotype showed up many times. The chain joins TRBV11-2 to TRBJ2-5; no clear D gene. Germline V gene sequence: CDR1 SGHAT, CDR2 FQNNGV. Between the trimmed V and J ends, which lost 5 bases and 5 bases, there was a span of 9 bases. CDR3 length: 12 residues. CDR3 sequence reads: CASSLARETQYF. In nucleotides, the CDR3 is TGTGCCAGCAGCCTCGCCCGGGAGACCCAGTACTTC.

This clonotype has a handful of counts. The chain is built from TRBV27 and TRBJ1-5; D call uncertain. Trimming removed 2 bases from V and 0 bases from J, with 8 bases in between. Germline lookup yields CDR1 MNHEY and CDR2 SMNVEV (reference sequence). The CDR3 is 15 amino acids. DNA of the CDR3: TGTGCCAGCAGTTTAGGGTTTTATAGCAATCAGCCCCAGCATTTT. Its protein product is CASSLGFYSNQPQHF.

This clonotype was detected many times. The rearrangement uses TRBV6-1 and TRBJ1-2; D is perhaps TRBD1 (6 bases). Germline lookup yields CDR1 MNHNS and CDR2 SASEGT. The CDR3 runs 17 residues. The V and J ends lost 1 base and 1 base respectively, with 16 bases between them. The CDR3 is CASSEDGGPPDNYGYTF. As DNA, the CDR3 is TGTGCCAGCAGTGAAGATGGGGGGCCGCCTGATAACTATGGCTACACCTTC.

The chain combines TRBV7-2 with TRBJ2-3; D gene uncertain. Looked up from germline, CDR1 is SGHTA and CDR2 is FQGNSA. This CDR3 has 15 residues. The V gene lost 1 base and the J gene lost 0 bases, with 8 bases spanning the gap. The DNA for the CDR3 is TGTGCCAGCAGCTTAGACTTTGCTAGCACAGATACGCAGTATTTT. Residues: CASSLDFASTDTQYF.

This clonotype occurred a few times. The chain joins TRBV6-4 to TRBJ2-5; 8 bases fit TRBD1. J was trimmed by 5 bases and V by 6 bases; bases with no gene match: 5. Per the germline V gene, CDR1 is MRHNA and CDR2 is SNTAGT. The CDR3 sequence is 13 residues long. CDR3 bases: TGTGCCAGCAGAGGACAGGGCGATGAGACCCAGTACTTC. It yields the protein CASRGQGDETQYF.

This clonotype showed up just a few times. The rearrangement links TRBV20-1 to TRBJ2-1, with 7 nucleotides matching TRBD2. The germline V gene has CDR1 DFQATT and CDR2 SNEGSKA (reference sequence). After removal of 6 bases from V and 1 base from J, the junction contained 6 bases not matched to a gene. CDR3 length equals 14 residues. CDR3 amino acids: CSAGRSGSYNEQFF. The CDR3 DNA follows: TGCAGTGCGGGTCGTAGCGGGTCCTACAATGAGCAGTTCTTC.

This clonotype was counted at least ten times. This rearrangement joins TRBV27 to TRBJ2-3, with a possible D match to TRBD1 (6 bases). V shed 11 bases and J shed 2 bases, with 11 bases lying between them. Germline assignment: CDR1 MNHEY and CDR2 SMNVEV (reference sequence). This CDR3 contains 12 residues. This CDR3 is CASQGFTDTQYF. In nucleotides, the CDR3 is TGTGCCTCCCAGGGGTTCACAGATACGCAGTATTTT.

This clonotype was found many times. The chain employs TRBV7-9 and TRBJ2-7; 10 bases agree with TRBD1. Unmatched junction bases numbered 7, after V lost 4 bases and J lost 4 bases. Per the germline V gene, CDR1 is SEHNR and CDR2 is FQNEAQ (reference sequence). The CDR3 spans 15 residues. This CDR3 is CASSSSRDRGYEQYF. The CDR3 region has the DNA TGTGCCAGCAGCTCCTCCCGGGACAGGGGATACGAGCAGTACTTC.

This chain joins TRBV29-1 and TRBJ2-1, with 12 bases that match TRBD2. The CDR3 covers 15 residues. Looked up from germline, CDR1 is SQVTM and CDR2 is ANQGSEA. The ends lost 4 bases at V and 6 bases at J; junction bases unmatched: 7. CDR3: CSVVLTSGRVNEQFF. The CDR3 DNA follows: TGCAGCGTTGTGCTGACTAGCGGGAGAGTCAATGAGCAGTTCTTC.

The CDR3 is CASTQTGGGTYEQYF. DNA for the CDR3: TGTGCCAGCACCCAAACCGGGGGGGGTACCTACGAGCAGTACTTC. The V call is TRBV7-9, the J call TRBJ2-7, with 8 bases matching TRBD2. From germline, CDR1 is SEHNR and CDR2 FQNEAQ (reference sequence). V lost 7 bases to trimming and J lost 2 bases; unmatched junction nucleotides: 10. CDR3 size: 15 residues.

This chain uses TRBV20-1 with TRBJ1-1, with D maybe TRBD1 (5 bases). V was shortened by 6 bases and J by 1 base, with 15 bases between the two germline ends. The length of the CDR3 is 14 residues. Germline V CDR1 and CDR2: DFQATT, SNEGSKA (reference sequence). The CDR3 loop reads CSATRRGQNTEAFF. The CDR3 region has the DNA TGCAGTGCCACCAGGCGGGGCCAGAACACTGAAGCTTTCTTT.

This clonotype showed up many times. V is TRBV18 and J is TRBJ1-1; D unclear. This CDR3 region has 14 residues. The V gene's germline CDR1 is KGHSH and CDR2 LQKENI. The V end lost 4 bases, the J end lost 3 bases, and 12 bases lay between the germline ends. The CDR3 DNA reads TGTGCCAGCTCACGAGATACGGTGGACACTGAAGCTTTCTTT. This encodes CASSRDTVDTEAFF. The variable domain in full, with the rest retrieved from reference TRBV18 and TRBJ1-1, is NAGVMQNPRHLVRRRGQEARLRCSPMKGHSHVYWYRQLPEEGLKFMVYLQKENIIDESGMPKERFSAEFPKEGPSILRIQQVVRGDSAAYFCASSRDTVDTEAFFGQGTRLTVV.

The rearrangement joins TRBV20-1 to TRBJ2-6; D ambiguous. The ends were cut back, 3 bases at V and 5 bases at J, with 5 bases in the middle. CDR1 and CDR2 from the germline V gene are DFQATT and SNEGSKA (reference sequence). The CDR3 is 12 amino acids. The CDR3, as DNA: TGCAGTGCTAGTGACTGGGCCAACGTCCTGACTTTC. Translation gives CSASDWANVLTF.

This clonotype showed up many times. This rearrangement joins TRBV11-3 to TRBJ2-3, with 11 bases identical to TRBD2. The V segment lost 3 bases and the J segment 4 bases; nucleotides outside the gene matches: 9. CDR1 and CDR2 from the germline V gene are SGHNT and YENEEA. The CDR3 loop spans 17 amino acids. The chain's CDR3 is CASSLGLAVLVADTQYF. CDR3 coding DNA: TGTGCCAGCAGCTTGGGACTAGCGGTTTTAGTGGCAGATACGCAGTATTTT. The variable domain in full, completed from reference TRBV11-3 and TRBJ2-3, reads EAGVVQSPRYKIIEKKQPVAFWCNPISGHNTLYWYLQNLGQGPELLIRYENEEAVDDSQLPKDRFSAERLKGVDSTLKIQPAELGDSAVYLCASSLGLAVLVADTQYFGPGTRLTVL.

This clonotype has at least ten counts. The V gene is TRBV27, the J gene TRBJ2-7, with 15 nucleotides matching TRBD2. Looked up from germline, CDR1 is MNHEY and CDR2 is SMNVEV (reference sequence). The CDR3 is made up of 16 amino acids. With 7 bases clipped from V and 2 bases from J, the junction kept 6 bases outside the gene matches. The CDR3 bases are TGTGCCAGCAAAGGACTAGCGGGAGGGCCCACCTACGAGCAGTACTTC. This encodes CASKGLAGGPTYEQYF.

This clonotype showed up many times. V and J are TRBV18 and TRBJ2-5; the D gene is possibly TRBD1 (5 bases). The CDR3 runs to 13 residues. Deletions cut 7 bases from V and 9 bases from J, with 18 bases between. Germline CDR1 is KGHSH and CDR2 is LQKENI. The CDR3 DNA is TGTGCCAGCTGCACAGGCACGCAAGGGGCCCAGTACTTC. This gives the protein CASCTGTQGAQYF.

This clonotype was picked up many times. This chain's CDR3 is CASSLAATGYNSPLHF. Written as DNA, the CDR3 is TGTGCCAGCAGCTTAGCCGCGACGGGCTATAATTCACCCCTCCACTTT. The V call is TRBV11-2, the J call TRBJ1-6; D is unclear. The V gene's germline CDR1 is SGHAT and CDR2 FQNNGV. V was trimmed by 1 base and J by 3 bases, leaving 10 bases between them. The CDR3 contains 16 residues.

To note about this clonotype: It may be a read error: a sequence one base away is much more abundant. The CDR3 ends on some other residue instead of the conserved phenylalanine or tryptophan, so this is likely a read error. The rearrangement links TRBV20-1 to TRBJ1-5, with D perhaps TRBD1 (6 bases). Per germline, CDR1 DFQATT and CDR2 SNEGSKA (reference sequence). This CDR3 has 16 residues. The germline V and J ends were trimmed by 1 base and 1 base, with 14 bases remaining between them. CDR3 sequence (DNA): TGCAGTGCTAGAGCGGCCATCCAGGGGAGCAATCAGCCCCAGCATTCT. Translating gives CSARAAIQGSNQPQHS.

The rearrangement links TRBV20-1 to TRBJ1-2; D might be TRBD1 (5 bases). This CDR3 comprises 11 residues. The V end lost 5 bases, the J end lost 7 bases, and 11 bases lay between the germline ends. Germline V gene data show CDR1 as DFQATT and CDR2 as SNEGSKA (reference sequence). The CDR3 bases are TGCAGTGCTCCAGGGATGGGTGGCTACACCTTC. This gives the protein CSAPGMGGYTF.

This clonotype was counted between two and nine times. The gene calls are TRBV19 and TRBJ2-7; D is unclear. This CDR3 is built from 13 residues. CDR1 and CDR2 from the germline V gene are LNHDA and SQIVND (reference sequence). V lost 2 bases to trimming and J lost 1 base, with 6 bases between them. CDR3: CASSIRESYEQYF. Written as DNA, the CDR3 is TGTGCCAGTAGTATACGTGAATCCTACGAGCAGTACTTC.

The chain recombines TRBV28 with TRBJ1-5; the match to TRBD1 covers 8 bases. Trimming cost V 6 bases and J 6 bases; bases outside gene matches: 13. CDR3 length equals 16 residues. Germline V gene data show CDR1 as MDHEN and CDR2 as SYDVKM. The CDR3 loop reads CASRSDRGGSGQPQHF. The CDR3 DNA is TGTGCCAGCAGATCTGACAGGGGAGGTTCGGGTCAGCCCCAGCATTTT.

This clonotype was observed at least ten times. The CDR3: CASRLSGQHGYTF. Here the CDR3 DNA reads TGTGCCAGCAGACTTTCAGGACAGCATGGCTACACCTTC. The V and J genes are TRBV27 and TRBJ1-2; perhaps TRBD1 as D (6 bases). V was cut by 6 bases and J by 6 bases, with 14 bases left in between. Germline CDR1 and CDR2: MNHEY and SMNVEV (reference sequence). This CDR3 is 13 amino acids long.

This sequence joins TRBV9 and TRBJ2-1; D remains ambiguous. The CDR3 length is 15 residues. V lost 3 bases, J lost 1 base, and 11 bases lay in between. Looked up from germline, CDR1 is SGDLS and CDR2 is YYNGEE. The CDR3: CASSAARVSYNEQFF. The CDR3 DNA follows: TGTGCCAGCAGCGCCGCCCGGGTATCCTACAATGAGCAGTTCTTC.

This clonotype was found a few times. The chain employs TRBV20-1 and TRBJ2-3; no clear D. This CDR3 is 13 amino acids long. Germline V gene sequence: CDR1 DFQATT, CDR2 SNEGSKA (reference sequence). Trimming cost V 3 bases and J 2 bases, with 9 bases left between them. The CDR3 loop is CSASNPLTDTQYF. CDR3 bases: TGCAGTGCTAGTAATCCCCTCACAGATACGCAGTATTTT.

Many counts were recorded for this clonotype. The chain couples TRBV2 to TRBJ2-1, with 7 bases matching TRBD2. The CDR3 spans 14 residues. Germline values: CDR1 SNHLY, CDR2 FYNNEI. The J segment lost 3 bases and the V segment lost 7 bases, leaving 6 bases of the junction unmatched. CDR3 nucleotides: TGTGCCAGCACCCCAGCGGGATACTACAATGAGCAGTTCTTC. It encodes CASTPAGYYNEQFF. The whole variable domain, remainder taken from reference TRBV2 and TRBJ2-1, is EPEVTQTPSHQVTQMGQEVILRCVPISNHLYFYWYRQILGQKVEFLVSFYNNEISEKSEIFDDQFSVERPDGSNFTLKIRSTKLEDSAMYFCASTPAGYYNEQFFGPGTRLTVL.

This clonotype occurred a few times. V gene TRBV6-1 combines with J gene TRBJ2-2; maybe TRBD2 (6 bases). This CDR3 is built from 13 residues. Trimming removed 6 bases from V and 4 bases from J, with 9 bases in between. Looked up from germline, CDR1 is MNHNS and CDR2 is SASEGT. In nucleotides, the CDR3 is TGTGCCAGCAGGCGGGAAAGCACCGGGGAGCTGTTTTTT. It codes for CASRRESTGELFF.